This passage covers 29 T cell receptor beta chains from one sample sequenced in a study of breast tumors, draining lymph nodes, adjacent tissues. TCRdb re-derived calls from the multiplex PCR reads in MiXCR, one entry per CDR3 protein. This table holds 200,000 to 250,000 distinct CDR3 sequences, about a third found once. Samples came from axillary lymph nodes draining the breast cancer. The sequenced material came from axillary lymph node tissue. These receptors all stem from a female donor with breast cancer. Some clones in this sample may be carry-over from other donors' samples.

This chain uses TRBV7-8 with TRBJ2-3; D not resolved. CDR1 is SGHVS and CDR2 is FQNEAQ in the germline V gene. The CDR3 runs to 14 residues. V lost 5 bases and J lost 0, with 9 bases in between. The CDR3 DNA reads as TGTGCCAGCAGCCGCCAGCCTAGCACAGATACGCAGTATTTT. Its translation is CASSRQPSTDTQYF.

This clonotype was detected many times. V is TRBV14 and J is TRBJ2-7, with 9 bases aligning to TRBD2. This CDR3 is built from 16 residues. The V and J ends lost 4 bases and 5 bases, in that order; junction bases with no gene match: 12. Germline CDR1 reads SGHDN; CDR2 reads FVKESK. The CDR3 region is CASSLLTGTSIHEQYF. CDR3 nucleotide sequence: TGTGCCAGCAGCCTGTTAACCGGGACTAGCATCCACGAGCAGTACTTC.

This clonotype was seen only a few times. A read error may explain this, as a much larger clone is one base away. Since the CDR3 does not end with the conserved phenylalanine or tryptophan, this likely comes from a read error. The chain carries TRBV7-2 and TRBJ2-5; 7 positions agree with TRBD1. Unmatched junction bases numbered 5, after V lost 2 bases and J lost 5 bases. The CDR3 is 14 amino acids. Germline values: CDR1 SGHTA, CDR2 FQGNSA. The CDR3 DNA is TGTGCCAGCAGCTTATTAGGGGGCAGGGAGACCCAGTACCTC. It specifies CASSLLGGRETQYL.

This clonotype has a count of ten or more. CDR3 sequence: CASSVGVNFPQHF. CDR3 DNA: TGTGCCAGCAGCGTAGGTGTAAATTTCCCCCAGCATTTT. The chain uses TRBV9 and TRBJ1-5; no reliable D call. The V end lost 0 bases, the J end lost 10 bases, and 11 bases lay between the germline ends. CDR1 is SGDLS and CDR2 is YYNGEE in the germline V gene. The CDR3 extends over 13 amino acids.

In this sample, this clonotype turned up many times. The J gene is TRBJ2-2, the V gene TRBV19; either TRBD1 or TRBD2 may fit D (6 bases each). V gave up 2 bases and J gave up 5 bases, with 9 bases separating them. The CDR3 extends over 14 amino acids. Germline V gene sequence: CDR1 LNHDA, CDR2 SQIVND (reference sequence). The CDR3 DNA reads TGTGCCAGTAGTATAAGAGGGGGGACCGGGGAGCTGTTTTTT. Translated: CASSIRGGTGELFF.

As to this clonotype: This may arise from a read error, as a much more abundant clone is one base away. The CDR3 loop reads CASGEFYEQYF. CDR3 coding DNA: TGTGCTTCGGGGGAATTCTACGAGCAGTACTTC. The chain links TRBV6-1 to TRBJ2-7, with D tentatively TRBD2 (6 bases). This CDR3 contains 11 residues. Germline V CDR1 and CDR2: MNHNS, SASEGT.

In this sample, this clonotype turned up many times. Written as DNA, the CDR3 is TGTGCCAGCAGCCCCTTTGCGGGAGGGATGAACACCGGGGAGCTGTTTTTT. Translation gives CASSPFAGGMNTGELFF. V is TRBV7-3 and J is TRBJ2-2; TRBD2 matches 9 bases. With V trimmed by 5 bases and J by 1 base, 8 bases remained unmatched. Germline-derived CDR1 and CDR2 are SGHTA and FQGTGA. The CDR3 runs 17 residues.

This clonotype appeared many times. The chain recombines TRBV5-1 with TRBJ2-5, with D possibly TRBD2 on 6 matching bases. The CDR3 sequence is 12 residues long. Germline values: CDR1 SGHRS, CDR2 YFSETQ. The V end lost 6 bases, the J end lost 5 bases, and 11 bases lay between the germline ends. The CDR3 here is CASKAGSETQYF. In DNA, the CDR3 is TGCGCCAGCAAGGCCGGGAGTGAGACCCAGTACTTC.

There are a few counts of this clonotype. This sequence joins TRBV3-1 and TRBJ2-2; 9 bases line up with TRBD2. Germline loops: CDR1 LGHDT, CDR2 YNNKEL (reference sequence). Trimming at V came to 4 bases and at J to 0 bases, leaving 6 bases not matched to a gene. CDR3 length: 17 residues. CDR3 sequence reads: CASSRALAGANTGELFF. DNA of the CDR3: TGTGCCAGCAGCCGCGCATTAGCGGGGGCGAACACCGGGGAGCTGTTTTTT.

This clonotype was counted ten times or more. The J gene is TRBJ2-3, the V gene TRBV5-1, with 9 bases fitting TRBD1. V shed 4 bases and J 7 bases; nucleotides not matched to a gene: 7. Germline V gene data show CDR1 as SGHRS and CDR2 as YFSETQ. This CDR3 has 14 amino acids. In DNA, the CDR3 is TGCGCCAGCAGCGTGGGACAGGGAGGGAATACGCAGTATTTT. Its protein is CASSVGQGGNTQYF.

V gene TRBV12-5 combines with J gene TRBJ1-1; D is undetermined. The V and J ends lost 5 bases and 1 base respectively, with 8 bases between them. The CDR3 length is 13 residues. Looked up from germline, CDR1 is LGHNT and CDR2 is FRNRAP. CDR3 amino acids: CASGHLENTEAFF. The CDR3 region has the DNA TGTGCTAGTGGTCACCTCGAGAACACTGAAGCTTTCTTT.

The sample holds many counts of this clonotype. The CDR3 loop reads CASSEYGGAPDTQYF. DNA for the CDR3: TGTGCCAGCAGTGAATATGGCGGAGCCCCAGATACGCAGTATTTT. The V gene is TRBV6-1, the J gene TRBJ2-3; D remains ambiguous. Trimming stripped 2 bases from V and 4 bases from J, with 13 bases between. The CDR3 runs 15 residues. Germline CDR1 MNHNS, CDR2 SASEGT.

At least ten counts were recorded for this clonotype. This chain joins TRBV4-3 and TRBJ2-2; 10 bases line up with TRBD2. V lost 0 bases to trimming and J lost 7 bases; unmatched junction nucleotides: 11. Germline-derived CDR1 and CDR2 are LGHNA and YSLEER. The CDR3 consists of 18 residues. DNA for the CDR3: TGCGCCAGCAGCCAAGATCCCCCTAGCGGGAGTCGCCACGGGGAGCTGTTTTTT. It specifies CASSQDPPSGSRHGELFF.

This chain links TRBV28 with TRBJ1-4; 10 bases match TRBD1. With V trimmed by 2 bases and J by 10 bases, 10 bases remained unmatched. CDR1 and CDR2 (germline): MDHEN, SYDVKM. This CDR3 contains 16 residues. The CDR3 DNA sequence: TGTGCCAGCAGTTTAATGGGACAGGGGCTTAAGGGAAAACTGTTTTTT. This sequence encodes CASSLMGQGLKGKLFF. Full variable domain (missing parts from reference TRBV28 and TRBJ1-4): DVKVTQSSRYLVKRTGEKVFLECVQDMDHENMFWYRQDPGLGLRLIYFSYDVKMKEKGDIPEGYSVSREKKERFSLILESASTNQTSMYLCASSLMGQGLKGKLFFGSGTQLSVL.

This clonotype counts as medium-sized. The chain links TRBV11-2 to TRBJ2-7; D call uncertain. This CDR3 spans 14 amino acids. The germline V gene encodes CDR1 SGHAT and CDR2 FQNNGV. Trimming stripped 8 bases from V and 5 bases from J, with 19 bases between. CDR3 loop: CASGDLWGSHEQYF. The DNA of the CDR3 is TGTGCCAGCGGGGATTTATGGGGATCCCACGAGCAGTACTTC.

Comments on this clonotype: Given a much more abundant clone one base away, this may be a read error. The genes are TRBV5-6 and TRBJ2-5, with D perhaps matching TRBD2 (6 bases). V was trimmed by 2 bases and J by 7 bases, leaving 21 bases between them. Germline V gene data show CDR1 as SGHDT and CDR2 as YYEEEE. CDR3 length: 16 residues. CDR3 nucleotides: TGTGCCAGCAGCTTTCTGACTACCGGGAGACAGAGGACCCAGTACTTC. Protein sequence: CASSFLTTGRQRTQYF.

This clonotype was recorded at least ten times. This sequence joins TRBV13 and TRBJ2-1; 8 bases fit TRBD2. Looked up from germline, CDR1 is PRHDT and CDR2 is FYEKMQ (reference sequence). V lost 1 base, J lost 6 bases, and 5 bases stayed unmatched. The CDR3 runs to 15 residues. The CDR3 reads CASSLAGTRGNEQFF. The CDR3 DNA follows: TGTGCCAGCAGCTTAGCGGGGACTAGGGGCAATGAGCAGTTCTTC.

There are many counts of this clonotype. The rearrangement joins TRBV5-1 to TRBJ2-1; 7 bases align to TRBD2. The J segment lost 14 bases and the V segment lost 2 bases, leaving 4 bases of the junction unmatched. Per the germline V gene, CDR1 is SGHRS and CDR2 is YFSETQ. This CDR3 region has 11 residues. CDR3 sequence (DNA): TGCGCCAGCAGCTTTGCGGGAGAAGAGTTCTTC. Protein product: CASSFAGEEFF.

This clonotype was counted a few times. This sequence joins TRBV19 and TRBJ2-2, with TRBD2 matching over 8 bases. The CDR3 loop spans 15 amino acids. V was clipped by 5 bases and J by 6 bases; unmatched bases: 8. Germline V gene lookup returns CDR1 LNHDA and CDR2 SQIVND (reference sequence). The CDR3 nucleotides are TGTGCCAGTAGTCCCGGGGGGGGGGTAGCCGGGGAGCTGTTTTTT. Protein product: CASSPGGGVAGELFF.

This clonotype was recorded at least ten times. A much larger clone differs from this one at a single base, so this may be a read error. The conserved final phenylalanine or tryptophan is absent from the CDR3, which likely points to a read error. The DNA of the CDR3 is TGTGCCACCAGCAGAGAGGACAGGCCGTACCAAGAGACCCAGTACTCC. It codes for CATSREDRPYQETQYS. This rearrangement joins TRBV15 to TRBJ2-5; 7 nucleotides match TRBD1. The CDR3 has 16 amino acids. J gave up 0 bases and V 0 bases, and 4 bases lay outside the gene matches. Germline loops: CDR1 LNHNV, CDR2 YYDKDF (reference sequence).

CDR3 sequence reads: CSASWGQGTYEQYF. The CDR3 region has the DNA TGCAGTGCTAGCTGGGGGCAGGGAACATACGAGCAGTACTTC. The chain employs TRBV20-1 and TRBJ2-7; the D gene is possibly TRBD1 (6 bases). Per germline, CDR1 DFQATT and CDR2 SNEGSKA (reference sequence). The CDR3 spans 14 residues. Trimming pared 3 bases from V and 4 bases from J, leaving 16 bases between.

The rearrangement links TRBV7-9 to TRBJ1-1; a possible D gene is TRBD1 (6 bases). V was pared by 5 bases and J by 4 bases, with 17 bases between. CDR1 is SEHNR, CDR2 FQNEAQ, per germline (reference sequence). CDR3 length equals 15 residues. The CDR3 sequence: CASSPRQALGTEAFF. The CDR3 bases are TGTGCCAGCAGCCCACGACAGGCCTTGGGCACTGAAGCTTTCTTT.

This clonotype showed up many times. J is TRBJ2-7 and V is TRBV6-2 or TRBV6-3; 8 nucleotides line up with TRBD2. Germline trimming cut 4 bases from V and 4 bases from J; bases unmatched to any gene: 6. The germline V gene encodes CDR1 MNHEY and CDR2 SVGEGT. The length of the CDR3 is 14 residues. CDR3 in amino acids: CASSSLERGYEQYF. The CDR3 DNA is TGTGCCAGCAGTTCTCTAGAGCGGGGGTACGAGCAGTACTTC.

In this sample, this clonotype turned up many times. The chain joins TRBV5-5 to TRBJ2-2; D is ambiguous. Germline CDR1 SGHKS, CDR2 YYEKEE (reference sequence). The CDR3 is 16 residues long. The ends were cut back, 0 bases at V and 2 bases at J, with 11 bases in the middle. CDR3 coding DNA: TGTGCCAGCAGCTTGGATGGACCCCTCAACACCGGGGAGCTGTTTTTT. Translated, it gives CASSLDGPLNTGELFF.

The genes are TRBV25-1 and TRBJ1-3, with 12 bases identical to TRBD1. This CDR3 is 15 amino acids long. Trimming at V came to 8 bases and at J to 4 bases, leaving 6 bases not matched to a gene. Germline loops: CDR1 MGHDK, CDR2 SYGVNS. The CDR3 nucleotides read TGTGCCAGCGTTTGGGACAGGGGGCCGGGAAACACCATATATTTT. It yields the protein CASVWDRGPGNTIYF. Filled out from reference TRBV25-1 and TRBJ1-3, the complete variable domain reads EADIYQTPRYLVIGTGKKITLECSQTMGHDKMYWYQQDPGMELHLIHYSYGVNSTEKGDLSSESTVSRIRTEHFPLTLESARPSHTSQYLCASVWDRGPGNTIYFGEGSWLTVV.

The sample holds many counts of this clonotype. Sequence at one end of the junction differs from germline and may be a read error. The chain links TRBV24-1 to TRBJ2-2, with D tentatively TRBD2 (6 bases). Germline loops: CDR1 KGHDR, CDR2 SFDVKD. The CDR3 covers 13 residues. The CDR3 loop is CASRRDKIEELFF. The CDR3 DNA reads TGTGCCTCCAGGAGGGATAAGATCGAGGAGCTGTTTTTT.

This clonotype was counted ten times or more. The chain joins TRBV15 to TRBJ1-5; D is unclear. The CDR3 loop spans 15 amino acids. Trimming took off 0 bases at V and 0 bases at J, with 6 bases between the two ends. CDR1 and CDR2 (germline): LNHNV, YYDKDF (reference sequence). CDR3 protein: CATSRDRNSNQPQHF. The CDR3 DNA sequence: TGTGCCACCAGCAGAGATCGGAATAGCAATCAGCCCCAGCATTTT.

This clonotype was seen at least ten times. The chain couples TRBV7-9 to TRBJ2-3, with TRBD2 matching over 10 bases. V lost 6 bases, J lost 6 bases, and 12 bases stayed unmatched. Germline loops: CDR1 SEHNR, CDR2 FQNEAQ (reference sequence). There are 16 residues in the CDR3. The chain's CDR3 is CASSAGLAGAADTQYF. CDR3 nucleotide sequence: TGTGCCAGCAGTGCGGGGCTAGCGGGAGCGGCTGATACGCAGTATTTT.

For this clonotype: Here the CDR3 omits its conserved ending phenylalanine or tryptophan, so a read error is the likely source. The limits of the CDR3 on the DNA are not certain, so only TCRdb's listed CDR3 is given. The CDR3 spells CASSEDWGVEQSS. This chain connects TRBV2 to TRBJ2-1; the table names TRBD2, a call not compared with the DNA. The CDR3 has 13 residues if both end residues are counted. The germline V gene encodes CDR1 SNHLY and CDR2 FYNNEI.